The clone carrying this TCR beta chain was counted only a few times. What it binds is unknown. This record comes from a study of T cell repertoires in cytomegalovirus infection. Study in general: CMV infection and matching HLA type were both indicated by public TCR beta signatures. Notes on the study in general: The response measured ex vivo was dominated by TCR beta clonotypes (HLA-C-restricted and CMV-specific).

Each CDR3 protein is one row after TCRdb ran MiXCR on the reads. The sample has approximately 340,000 distinct CDR3 sequences, about 28% seen once. CDR1 is MDHEN and CDR2 is SYDVKM in the germline V gene. The V and J ends lost 8 bases and 9 bases respectively, with 11 bases between them. The CDR3 loop spans 11 amino acids. The specimen was cultured PBMCs, collected from culture after CMV antigen stimulation. J is TRBJ2-1 and V is TRBV28; either TRBD1 or TRBD2 may supply D (5 bases each). This TCR derives from a human donor in good health (CMV status not recorded). Some clones in this sample may be carry-over from other donors' samples. CDR3 DNA: TGTGCCAGCGCATTGGGGACTGAGCAGTTCTTC. Amino acid sequence: CASALGTEQFF.